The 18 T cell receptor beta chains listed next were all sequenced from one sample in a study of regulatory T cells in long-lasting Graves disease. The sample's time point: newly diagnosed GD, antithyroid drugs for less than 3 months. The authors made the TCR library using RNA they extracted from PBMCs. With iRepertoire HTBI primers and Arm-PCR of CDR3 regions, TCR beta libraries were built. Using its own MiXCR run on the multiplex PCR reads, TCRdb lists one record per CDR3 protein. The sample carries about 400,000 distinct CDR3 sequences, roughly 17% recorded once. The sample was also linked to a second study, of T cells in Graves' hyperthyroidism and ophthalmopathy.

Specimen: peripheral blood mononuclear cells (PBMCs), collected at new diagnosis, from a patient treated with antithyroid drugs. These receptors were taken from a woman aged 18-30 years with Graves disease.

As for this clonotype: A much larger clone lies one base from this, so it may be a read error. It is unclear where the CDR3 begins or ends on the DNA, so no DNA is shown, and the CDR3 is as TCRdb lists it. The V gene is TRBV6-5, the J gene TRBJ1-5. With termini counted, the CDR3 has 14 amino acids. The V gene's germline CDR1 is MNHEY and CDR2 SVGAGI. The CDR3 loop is CASSSSTSDQPQHF.

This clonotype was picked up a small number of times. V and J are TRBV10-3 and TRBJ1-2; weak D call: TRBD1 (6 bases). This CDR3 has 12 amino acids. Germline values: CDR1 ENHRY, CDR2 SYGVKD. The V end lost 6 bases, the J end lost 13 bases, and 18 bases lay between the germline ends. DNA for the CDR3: TGTGCCATCAGGGAGGACAGCCGACCTACCACCTTC. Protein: CAIREDSRPTTF.

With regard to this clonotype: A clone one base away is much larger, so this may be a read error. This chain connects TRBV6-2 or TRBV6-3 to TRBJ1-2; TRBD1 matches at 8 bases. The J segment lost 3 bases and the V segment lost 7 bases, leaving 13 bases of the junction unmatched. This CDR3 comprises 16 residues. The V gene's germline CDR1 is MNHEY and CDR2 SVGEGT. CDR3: CASTGGAGSGDYGYTF. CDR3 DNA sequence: TGTGCCAGCACAGGGGGCGCGGGGTCAGGAGACTATGGCTACACCTTC.

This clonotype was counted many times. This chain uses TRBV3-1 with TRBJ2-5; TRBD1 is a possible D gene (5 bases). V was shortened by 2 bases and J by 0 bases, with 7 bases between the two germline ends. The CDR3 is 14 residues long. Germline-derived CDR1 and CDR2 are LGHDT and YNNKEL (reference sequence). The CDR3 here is CASSQRQNQETQYF. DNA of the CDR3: TGTGCCAGCAGCCAACGACAGAACCAAGAGACCCAGTACTTC.

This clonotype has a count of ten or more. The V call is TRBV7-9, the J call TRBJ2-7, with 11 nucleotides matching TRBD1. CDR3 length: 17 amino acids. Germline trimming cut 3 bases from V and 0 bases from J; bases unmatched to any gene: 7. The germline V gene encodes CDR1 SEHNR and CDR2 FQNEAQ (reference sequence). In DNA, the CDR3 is TGTGCCAGCAGCTTGGACAGGGGGCCTTGGACCTCCTACGAGCAGTACTTC. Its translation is CASSLDRGPWTSYEQYF. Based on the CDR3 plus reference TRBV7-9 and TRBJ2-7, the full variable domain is DTGVSQNPRHKITKRGQNVTFRCDPISEHNRLYWYRQTLGQGPEFLTYFQNEAQLEKSRLLSDRFSAERPKGSFSTLEIQRTEQGDSAMYLCASSLDRGPWTSYEQYFGPGTRLTVT.

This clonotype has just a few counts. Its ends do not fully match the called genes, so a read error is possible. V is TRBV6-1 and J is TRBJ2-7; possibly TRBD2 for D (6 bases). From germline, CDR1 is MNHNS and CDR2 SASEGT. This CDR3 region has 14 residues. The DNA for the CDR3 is TGTGCCAGCCTACGGCGGTGGGACTCCTACAAGCAGTACTTC. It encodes CASLRRWDSYKQYF.

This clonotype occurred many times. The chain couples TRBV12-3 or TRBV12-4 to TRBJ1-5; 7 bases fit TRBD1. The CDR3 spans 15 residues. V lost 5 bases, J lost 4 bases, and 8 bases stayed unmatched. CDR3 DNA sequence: TGTGCCAGCAGTAAACAGGCAGGGGGGAATCAGCCCCAGCATTTT. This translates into CASSKQAGGNQPQHF.

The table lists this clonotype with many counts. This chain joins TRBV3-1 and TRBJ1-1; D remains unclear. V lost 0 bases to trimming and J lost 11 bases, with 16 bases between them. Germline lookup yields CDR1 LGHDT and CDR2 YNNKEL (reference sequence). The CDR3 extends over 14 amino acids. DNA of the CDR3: TGTGCCAGCAGCCAAGATCTTGCGCGCTTTGTGGCTTTCTTT. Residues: CASSQDLARFVAFF.

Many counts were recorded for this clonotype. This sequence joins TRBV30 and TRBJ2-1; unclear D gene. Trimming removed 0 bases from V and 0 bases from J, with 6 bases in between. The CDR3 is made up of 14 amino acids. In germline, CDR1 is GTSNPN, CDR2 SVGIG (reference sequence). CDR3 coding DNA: TGTGCCTGGAGTGTAGTGAGCTCCTACAATGAGCAGTTCTTC. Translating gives CAWSVVSSYNEQFF.

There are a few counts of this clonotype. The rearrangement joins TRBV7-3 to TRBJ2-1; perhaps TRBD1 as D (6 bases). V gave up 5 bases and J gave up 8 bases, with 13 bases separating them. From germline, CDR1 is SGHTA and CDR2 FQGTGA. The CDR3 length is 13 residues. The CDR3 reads CASSLGQMDEQFF. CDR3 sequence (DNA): TGTGCCAGCAGCCTCGGACAGATGGATGAGCAGTTCTTC.

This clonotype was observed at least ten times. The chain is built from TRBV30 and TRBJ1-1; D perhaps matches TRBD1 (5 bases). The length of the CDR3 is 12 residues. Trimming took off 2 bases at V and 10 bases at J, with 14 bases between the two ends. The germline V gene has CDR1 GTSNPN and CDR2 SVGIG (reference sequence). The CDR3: CAWSPRGTAAFF. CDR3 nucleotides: TGTGCCTGGAGTCCACGAGGGACCGCAGCTTTCTTT.

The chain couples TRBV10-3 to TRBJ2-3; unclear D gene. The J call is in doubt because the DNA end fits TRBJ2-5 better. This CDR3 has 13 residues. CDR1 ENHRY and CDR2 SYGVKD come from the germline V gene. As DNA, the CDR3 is TGTGCCATCAGTGAGCCCGACGTTGAGACCCAGTACTTC. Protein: CAISEPDVETQYF.

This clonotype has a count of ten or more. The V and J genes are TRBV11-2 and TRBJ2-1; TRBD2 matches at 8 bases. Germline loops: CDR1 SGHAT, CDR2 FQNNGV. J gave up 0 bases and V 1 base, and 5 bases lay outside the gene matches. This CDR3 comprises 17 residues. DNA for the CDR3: TGTGCCAGCAGCTTAGCGGGCGGGGGGAGCTCCTACAATGAGCAGTTCTTC. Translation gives CASSLAGGGSSYNEQFF. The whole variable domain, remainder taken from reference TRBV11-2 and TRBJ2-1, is EAGVAQSPRYKIIEKRQSVAFWCNPISGHATLYWYQQILGQGPKLLIQFQNNGVVDDSQLPKDRFSAERLKGVDSTLKIQPAKLEDSAVYLCASSLAGGGSSYNEQFFGPGTRLTVL.

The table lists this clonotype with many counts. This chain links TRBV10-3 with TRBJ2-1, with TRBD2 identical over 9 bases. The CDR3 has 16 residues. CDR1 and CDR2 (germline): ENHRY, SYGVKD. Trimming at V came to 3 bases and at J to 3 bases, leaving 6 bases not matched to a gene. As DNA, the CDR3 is TGTGCCATCAGTGATTCGACTAGCGGACACTACAATGAGCAGTTCTTC. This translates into CAISDSTSGHYNEQFF.

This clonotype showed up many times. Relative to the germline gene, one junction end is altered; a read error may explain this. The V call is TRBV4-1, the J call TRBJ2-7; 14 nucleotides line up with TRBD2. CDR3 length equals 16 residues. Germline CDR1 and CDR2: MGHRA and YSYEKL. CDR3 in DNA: TGTGCCAGCAGCCAAGACGGGACTAGCGGGAGAGGCGAGCAGTACTTC. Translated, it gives CASSQDGTSGRGEQYF.

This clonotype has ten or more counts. CDR3 bases: TGTGCCAGCAGCTTAACGACGGCTCCCCGGTATGGTGGCCCCTACGAGCAGTACTTC. Translating gives CASSLTTAPRYGGPYEQYF. The rearrangement uses TRBV7-3 and TRBJ2-7; D remains ambiguous. Trimming removed 0 bases at V and 2 bases at J, with 23 bases between. This CDR3 contains 19 residues. The germline V gene has CDR1 SGHTA and CDR2 FQGTGA.

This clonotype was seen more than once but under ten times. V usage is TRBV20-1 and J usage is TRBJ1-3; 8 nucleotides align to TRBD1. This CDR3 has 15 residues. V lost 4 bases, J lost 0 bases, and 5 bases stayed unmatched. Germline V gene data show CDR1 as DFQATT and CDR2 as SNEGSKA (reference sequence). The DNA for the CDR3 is TGCAGTGCTATGGACAGGGAAGACTCTGGAAACACCATATATTTT. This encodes CSAMDREDSGNTIYF.

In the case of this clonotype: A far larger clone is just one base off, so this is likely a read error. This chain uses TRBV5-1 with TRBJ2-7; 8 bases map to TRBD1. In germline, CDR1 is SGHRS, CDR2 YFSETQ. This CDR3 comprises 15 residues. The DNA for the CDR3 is TGTGCCAGCACCCCTTGGGACAGGTCGATCGACGAGCAGTACTTC. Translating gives CASTPWDRSIDEQYF. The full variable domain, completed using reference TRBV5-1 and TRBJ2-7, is KAGVTQTPRYLIKTRGQQVTLSCSPISGHRSVSWYQQTPGQGLQFLFEYFSETQRNKGNFPGRFSGRQFSNSRSEMNVSTLELGDSALYLCASTPWDRSIDEQYFGPGTRLTVT.